The 29 T cell receptor beta chains below were found in one sample sequenced in a study of T cell changes during pregnancy in multiple sclerosis. Only in-frame clones appear in the TCRdb table, and some are missing; sequencing was by immunoSEQ multiplex PCR. Of 91,000 or so clones in the sample, approximately 93% were seen once. The sequencing used peripheral blood, collected after pregnancy. The source of these receptors is a female donor with multiple sclerosis, enrolled in a pregnancy study.

The chain carries TRBV19 and TRBJ1-2; 8 bases align to TRBD1. Per germline, CDR1 LNHDA and CDR2 SQIVND (reference sequence). The CDR3 has 15 residues. After removal of 5 bases from V and 0 bases from J, the junction contained 5 bases not matched to a gene. The CDR3 loop reads CASSFGTGSNYGYTF. CDR3 coding DNA: TGTGCCAGTAGTTTCGGGACAGGATCTAACTATGGCTACACCTTC.

The chain uses TRBV5-5 and TRBJ1-3, with D tentatively TRBD1 (5 bases). Trimming took 1 base from V and 2 from J, leaving 10 bases between them. CDR1 SGHKS and CDR2 YYEKEE come from the germline V gene (reference sequence). This CDR3 region has 15 residues. The CDR3, as DNA: TGTGCCAGCAGCTTGCGGGGGGAAACTGGAAACACCATATATTTT. Translating gives CASSLRGETGNTIYF. Full variable domain (missing parts from reference TRBV5-5 and TRBJ1-3): DAGVTQSPTHLIKTRGQQVTLRCSPISGHKSVSWYQQVLGQGPQFIFQYYEKEERGRGNFPDRFSARQFPNYSSELNVNALLLGDSALYLCASSLRGETGNTIYFGEGSWLTVV.

The rearrangement joins TRBV7-5 to TRBJ2-2; the D call of TRBD1 is as the table states it, not checked on the DNA. TRBV7-5 is flagged as a pseudogene. The CDR3 length is 18 residues. In DNA, the CDR3 is TGTGTCAGAAGCTTAGTGGGGCCCGGGCTAGATGGCACCGGGGAGCTGTTTTTT. As protein: CVRSLVGPGLDGTGELFF.

In the case of this clone: An end of the junction differs from the germline gene, which may be a read error. The chain couples TRBV27 to TRBJ2-1; possible D gene TRBD2, 6 bases. The CDR3 has 14 amino acids. Germline CDR1 MNHEY, CDR2 SMNVEV (reference sequence). The CDR3 DNA reads as TGTGCCAGCCGTTTCCCGGGACTGCAAAATGAGCAGTTCTTC. As protein: CASRFPGLQNEQFF.

The chain combines TRBV27 with TRBJ2-7; 8 bases line up with TRBD2. Trimming took 0 bases from V and 4 from J; bases not matched to a gene: 8. The CDR3 spans 16 residues. CDR1 and CDR2 (germline): MNHEY, SMNVEV (reference sequence). The CDR3 nucleotides read TGTGCCAGCAGTTTATCTTGGCGGGAGGTCTCTTACGAGCAGTACTTC. As protein: CASSLSWREVSYEQYF.

This chain uses TRBV19 with TRBJ1-1, with a possible D match to TRBD1 (6 bases). This CDR3 has 12 residues. The germline gives CDR1 LNHDA, CDR2 SQIVND (reference sequence). Trimming left V 10 bases short and J 7 bases short, with 16 bases between. CDR3 in amino acids: CATQGLGIEAFF. CDR3 in DNA: TGTGCCACTCAGGGGCTGGGGATTGAAGCTTTCTTT.

This chain links TRBV4-2 with TRBJ2-3, with TRBD2 matching 10 bases. The CDR3 has 15 amino acids. Unmatched junction bases numbered 3, after V lost 2 bases and J lost 4 bases. From germline, CDR1 is LGHNA and CDR2 YNFKEQ. CDR3: CASSQLAGEADTQYF. DNA for the CDR3: TGTGCCAGCAGCCAACTAGCGGGAGAGGCAGATACGCAGTATTTT.

J is TRBJ2-7 and V is TRBV5-6; tentative D call: TRBD2 (5 bases). This CDR3 comprises 14 residues. Per the germline V gene, CDR1 is SGHDT and CDR2 is YYEEEE. Trimming pared 3 bases from V and 1 base from J, leaving 11 bases between. CDR3 residues: CASSSLAFSYEQYF. DNA for the CDR3: TGTGCCAGCAGCTCCTTAGCGTTTTCCTACGAGCAGTACTTC.

The chain combines TRBV7-2 with TRBJ2-3; perhaps TRBD2 as D (6 bases). The V end was cut by 6 bases, the J end by 5 bases, with 18 bases between. Germline values: CDR1 SGHTA, CDR2 FQGNSA. This CDR3 has 15 amino acids. The CDR3 loop reads CASSRAGRGGDTQYF. In nucleotides, the CDR3 is TGTGCCAGCAGTCGAGCGGGTCGTGGGGGAGATACGCAGTATTTT.

The table lists this clone with a count of one. V and J are TRBV27 and TRBJ1-1; TRBD1 matches at 7 bases. Germline-derived CDR1 and CDR2 are MNHEY and SMNVEV (reference sequence). Unmatched junction bases numbered 14, after V lost 4 bases and J lost 3 bases. The CDR3 spans 17 residues. The CDR3 loop is CASSSGGYLNKDTEAFF. CDR3 DNA: TGTGCCAGCAGTTCAGGGGGATACCTCAACAAGGACACTGAAGCTTTCTTT.

The V gene is TRBV7-2, the J gene TRBJ2-1; possibly TRBD2 for D (6 bases). The CDR3 sequence is 16 residues long. CDR1 and CDR2 from the germline V gene are SGHTA and FQGNSA. Between the trimmed V and J ends, which lost 5 bases and 7 bases, there was a span of 21 bases. CDR3 nucleotides: TGTGCCAGCAGCCATCTTCGGGAGTTTCTAGGGAATGAGCAGTTCTTC. This codes for CASSHLREFLGNEQFF.

The chain uses TRBV4-3 and TRBJ2-2; D uncertain. V gave up 0 bases and J gave up 7 bases, with 12 bases separating them. The V gene's germline CDR1 is LGHNA and CDR2 YSLEER. This CDR3 has 15 residues. CDR3: CASSQDWQVSGELFF. The CDR3 nucleotides are TGCGCCAGCAGCCAAGATTGGCAGGTCAGCGGGGAGCTGTTTTTT.

The chain couples TRBV19 to TRBJ1-2, with TRBD1 matching 7 bases. Germline-derived CDR1 and CDR2 are LNHDA and SQIVND (reference sequence). The CDR3 covers 14 residues. V shed 9 bases, J shed 5 bases, and the junction held 12 bases outside the gene matches. CDR3 sequence reads: CASQYLGQPYGYTF. The CDR3 coding sequence is TGTGCCAGCCAATATCTGGGACAGCCTTATGGCTACACCTTC.

This clone occurred a few times. V is TRBV28 and J is TRBJ1-1, with a possible D match to TRBD1 (6 bases). Germline V gene data show CDR1 as MDHEN and CDR2 as SYDVKM. This CDR3 is built from 12 residues. Trimming took off 6 bases at V and 1 base at J, with 6 bases between the two ends. The CDR3 DNA sequence: TGTGCCAGCAGACAGGGGAACACTGAAGCTTTCTTT. Its protein product is CASRQGNTEAFF.

This clone has ten or more counts. The J gene is TRBJ2-5, the V gene TRBV14; the match to TRBD2 covers 9 bases. The CDR3 consists of 16 residues. The trim removed 2 bases at V and 4 bases at J, leaving 8 bases unmatched. From germline, CDR1 is SGHDN and CDR2 FVKESK. The CDR3: CASSQWSSGRLETQYF. For the CDR3, the DNA is TGTGCCAGCAGCCAATGGAGTAGCGGGAGACTAGAGACCCAGTACTTC.

The chain couples TRBV9 to TRBJ2-2, with D hard to call. Between the trimmed V and J ends, which lost 0 bases and 6 bases, there was a span of 15 bases. This CDR3 region has 16 residues. CDR1 and CDR2 from the germline V gene are SGDLS and YYNGEE. CDR3 in DNA: TGTGCCAGCAGCGTAGATCATGAGCCCCGAGCCGGGGAGCTGTTTTTT. This codes for CASSVDHEPRAGELFF.

This clone was seen once. The V gene is TRBV25-1, the J gene TRBJ2-1; no reliable D call. The V gene's germline CDR1 is MGHDK and CDR2 SYGVNS. Trimming removed 0 bases from V and 13 bases from J, with 13 bases in between. This CDR3 is 13 amino acids long. The CDR3 nucleotides read TGTGCCAGCAGTGAATATGGGTCGGAGTCCCAGTTCTTC. This translates into CASSEYGSESQFF.

The gene calls are TRBV2 and TRBJ2-5, with D possibly matching TRBD2 (5 bases). The CDR3 loop spans 15 amino acids. The ends were cut back, 2 bases at V and 3 bases at J, with 13 bases in the middle. Germline CDR1 and CDR2: SNHLY and FYNNEI. In nucleotides, the CDR3 is TGTGCCAGCAGTGAATGGCTAGCCGATAAAGAGACCCAGTACTTC. Its translation is CASSEWLADKETQYF.

This sequence joins TRBV9 and TRBJ2-5; 10 nucleotides agree with TRBD1. This CDR3 is built from 14 residues. V trimming: 5 bases; J trimming: 5 bases; junction bases outside the gene matches: 6. Per the germline V gene, CDR1 is SGDLS and CDR2 is YYNGEE. CDR3 region: CASSRQGAGETQYF. The CDR3, as DNA: TGTGCCAGCAGTCGACAGGGGGCTGGGGAGACCCAGTACTTC.

V is TRBV7-8 and J is TRBJ1-5; D is possibly TRBD1 (5 bases). With 5 bases removed from V and 5 bases from J, the gap between germline ends came to 10 bases. CDR3 length equals 13 residues. Germline CDR1 and CDR2: SGHVS and FQNEAQ. The CDR3 bases are TGTGCCAGCAGCACAACCAGGGATCAGCCCCAGCATTTT. The encoded protein is CASSTTRDQPQHF.

On this clone itself: At one boundary the junction diverges from the germline segment, which might be a read error. The genes are TRBV29-1 and TRBJ1-2; unclear D gene. Germline CDR1 reads SQVTM; CDR2 reads ANQGSEA. The CDR3 is made up of 10 amino acids. This CDR3 is CSVEVLPPLF. The CDR3 coding sequence is TGCAGCGTTGAAGTCCTCCCCCCTCTCTTC.

The rearrangement joins TRBV5-5 to TRBJ1-4, with D possibly TRBD1 on 6 matching bases. The CDR3 covers 18 residues. The ends were cut back, 4 bases at V and 0 bases at J, with 19 bases in the middle. Germline V gene data show CDR1 as SGHKS and CDR2 as YYEKEE (reference sequence). For the CDR3, the DNA is TGTGCCAGCAGCCCGACAGGCCCATTCATTCCAACTAATGAAAAACTGTTTTTT. Residues: CASSPTGPFIPTNEKLFF.

The chain joins TRBV4-3 to TRBJ2-1; 7 nucleotides match TRBD2. Trimming at V came to 1 base and at J to 2 bases, leaving 5 bases not matched to a gene. The germline V gene has CDR1 LGHNA and CDR2 YSLEER. CDR3 length equals 16 residues. The CDR3 nucleotides are TGCGCCAGCAGCCAAGGGGACGGGAGGCCCTACAATGAGCAGTTCTTC. This sequence encodes CASSQGDGRPYNEQFF.

The chain joins TRBV5-1 to TRBJ2-2; D unresolved. CDR1 SGHRS and CDR2 YFSETQ come from the germline V gene. Trimming cost V 1 base and J 3 bases, with 7 bases left between them. The CDR3 has 14 amino acids. In nucleotides, the CDR3 is TGCGCCAGCAGCTTGATGGCTTACACCGGGGAGCTGTTTTTT. Translation: CASSLMAYTGELFF.

The chain recombines TRBV7-3 with TRBJ1-5; 7 positions match TRBD1. CDR3 length: 14 amino acids. Germline V CDR1 and CDR2: SGHTA, FQGTGA. J gave up 6 bases and V 0 bases, and 2 bases lay outside the gene matches. For the CDR3, the DNA is TGTGCCAGCAGCTTAACAGGGGGCAGTCAGCCCCAGCATTTT. This encodes CASSLTGGSQPQHF.

The sample holds one count of this clone. CDR3 DNA sequence: TGTGCCAGTAAACTGAGAGGGTCTGGAAACACCATATATTTT. As protein: CASKLRGSGNTIYF. J is TRBJ1-3 and V is TRBV19; no firm D call. V was clipped by 7 bases and J by 1 base, with 11 bases between them. The germline V gene encodes CDR1 LNHDA and CDR2 SQIVND (reference sequence). The CDR3 length is 14 residues.

The chain combines TRBV28 with TRBJ1-1; tentative D call: TRBD1 (6 bases). The germline V gene encodes CDR1 MDHEN and CDR2 SYDVKM. The CDR3 spans 13 residues. DNA for the CDR3: TGTGTGGGGAGGGGGGGCCCAAACACTGAAGCTTTCTTT. Amino acid sequence: CVGRGGPNTEAFF.

The V gene is TRBV7-9, the J gene TRBJ1-1; D is unclear. V lost 3 bases, J lost 8 bases, and 16 bases lay in between. This CDR3 region has 14 residues. Germline V gene lookup returns CDR1 SEHNR and CDR2 FQNEAQ (reference sequence). CDR3 protein: CASSFPLSAEEAFF. Here the CDR3 DNA reads TGTGCCAGCAGCTTTCCCCTGTCAGCGGAGGAAGCTTTCTTT. Full variable domain (missing parts from reference TRBV7-9 and TRBJ1-1): DTGVSQNPRHKITKRGQNVTFRCDPISEHNRLYWYRQTLGQGPEFLTYFQNEAQLEKSRLLSDRFSAERPKGSFSTLEIQRTEQGDSAMYLCASSFPLSAEEAFFGQGTRLTVV.

The chain uses TRBV10-2 and TRBJ1-2; TRBD1 matches at 7 bases. This CDR3 region has 13 residues. V lost 2 bases, J lost 3 bases, and 0 bases stayed unmatched. CDR1 is WSHSY and CDR2 is SAAADI in the germline V gene. The CDR3 sequence is CASSEDRDYGYTF. In DNA, the CDR3 is TGCGCCAGCAGTGAGGACAGGGACTATGGCTACACCTTC.